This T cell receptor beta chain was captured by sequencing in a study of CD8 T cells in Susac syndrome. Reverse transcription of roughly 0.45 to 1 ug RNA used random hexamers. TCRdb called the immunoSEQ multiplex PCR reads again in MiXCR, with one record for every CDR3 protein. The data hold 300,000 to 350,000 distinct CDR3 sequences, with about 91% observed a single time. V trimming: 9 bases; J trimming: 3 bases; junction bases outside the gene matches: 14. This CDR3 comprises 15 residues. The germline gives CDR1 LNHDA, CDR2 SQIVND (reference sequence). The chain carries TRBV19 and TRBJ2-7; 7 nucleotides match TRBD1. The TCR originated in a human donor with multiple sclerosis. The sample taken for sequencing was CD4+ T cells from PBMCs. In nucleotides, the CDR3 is TGTGCCAGCAAATACCAGGGGGTGGCTGGCTACGAGCAGTACTTC. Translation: CASKYQGVAGYEQYF.